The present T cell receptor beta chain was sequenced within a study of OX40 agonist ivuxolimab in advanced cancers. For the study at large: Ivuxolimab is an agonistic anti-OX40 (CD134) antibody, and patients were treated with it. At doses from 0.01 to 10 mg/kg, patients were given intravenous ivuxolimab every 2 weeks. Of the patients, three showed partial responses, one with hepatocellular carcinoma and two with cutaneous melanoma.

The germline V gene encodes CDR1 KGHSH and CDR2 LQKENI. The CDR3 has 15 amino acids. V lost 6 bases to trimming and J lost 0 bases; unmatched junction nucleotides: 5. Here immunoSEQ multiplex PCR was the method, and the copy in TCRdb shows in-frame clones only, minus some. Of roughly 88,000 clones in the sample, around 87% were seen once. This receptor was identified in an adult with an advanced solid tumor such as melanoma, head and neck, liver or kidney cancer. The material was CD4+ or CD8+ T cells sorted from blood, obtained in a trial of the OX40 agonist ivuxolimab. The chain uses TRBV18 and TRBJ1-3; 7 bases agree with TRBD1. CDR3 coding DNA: TGTGCCAGCTCTGCCGGGACAGTCTCTGGAAACACCATATATTTT. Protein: CASSAGTVSGNTIYF.